These T cell receptor beta chains were read from a single sample in a study of identical twins. TCRdb re-called the 5' RACE reads with MiXCR, one entry per CDR3 protein. The table has about 810,000 distinct CDR3 sequences, over 9% seen once. A further study also used this sample, focusing on yellow fever vaccine responses in identical twins.

Sequencing input: PBMCs. These receptor sequences come from a woman aged 18-35 years in good health. Both conserved end residues are part of each CDR3. The D gene is left open where the match is weak.

v_call	d_call	j_call	cdr3_aa
TRBV5-1	NA	TRBJ1-1	CASSLGTARTEAFF
TRBV24-1	NA	TRBJ2-1	CATQGGTLQIDEQFF
TRBV6-1	TRBD2	TRBJ2-3	CASSVTGTSGTDTQYF
TRBV4-1	TRBD2	TRBJ2-7	CASSQSPPSIAGSYEQYF
TRBV4-1	NA	TRBJ1-2	CASSQEGWSNYGYTF
TRBV28	NA	TRBJ2-5	CASSLLGGSGQETQYF
TRBV29-1	NA	TRBJ2-3	CSVEARGGRYF
TRBV4-1	NA	TRBJ1-5	CASSHLGKKDQPQHF
TRBV7-3	NA	TRBJ2-2	CASSASPAGELFF
TRBV10-1	NA	TRBJ1-5	CASSEQGYQPQHF
TRBV7-2	TRBD2	TRBJ2-3	CASSLTSGRADTQYF
TRBV5-6	TRBD2	TRBJ2-2	CASGRLAHTTGELFF
TRBV20-1	NA	TRBJ2-3	CSATKGADTQYF
TRBV25-1	TRBD1	TRBJ2-3	CASRQGLDTQYF
TRBV12-3/TRBV12-4	NA	TRBJ1-1	CASSNTPMNTEAFF
TRBV7-2	NA	TRBJ2-3	CASSFGGYSTDTQYF
TRBV28	NA	TRBJ2-7	CASSFKEGRNEQYF
TRBV29-1	TRBD2	TRBJ2-7	CSVGGGLRGEQYF
TRBV5-1	TRBD1	TRBJ2-3	CASSFDRVTDTQYF
TRBV20-1	NA	TRBJ1-2	CSAPPESNYGYTF
TRBV15	TRBD1	TRBJ1-2	CATSKMGQSSLFYGYTF
TRBV27	NA	TRBJ2-1	CASSLSSHPEQFF
TRBV20-1	NA	TRBJ2-1	CSAPTGLGARNEQFF
TRBV20-1	NA	TRBJ1-5	CSARDPNRPQHF
TRBV28	NA	TRBJ2-7	CASSLNSPSYEQYF
TRBV12-3/TRBV12-4	TRBD1	TRBJ2-7	CASSGDRGPNEQYF
TRBV5-5	TRBD2	TRBJ2-5	CASTVGLAVLQETQYF
TRBV12-3/TRBV12-4	NA	TRBJ2-1	CASSLRITHNEQFF
TRBV24-1	TRBD2	TRBJ2-1	CAAGGGAFQEQFF
TRBV11-2	TRBD1	TRBJ2-1	CASSLSPGQGYNEQFF
TRBV3-1	TRBD2	TRBJ2-3	CASSPQGLPTDTQYF
TRBV18	TRBD2	TRBJ2-1	CASSLREGESSYNEQFF
TRBV11-2	NA	TRBJ2-7	CASSEGSRSGEQYF
TRBV20-1	TRBD2	TRBJ2-1	CSASSGRAQFF